The 11 T cell receptor beta chains below come from one sample, sequenced in a study of regulatory T cells (dated by TCRdb to 2016 to 2019). No cognate antigen is known for these TCRs. Library preparation employed the immunoSEQ multiplex PCR assay. The multiplex PCR used 52 forward TRBV primers and 13 reverse TRBJ primers, with assay-based and computational corrections for amplification bias. The table was pulled from immuneACCESS by TCRdb, which kept in-frame rearrangements only. Such tables lose some clones; where checked, under half of the loss comes from unresolved V genes, and the rest has no known cause. This sample has around 4,000 clones in its table, and about nine tenths of those were observed once. The biggest ten clones account for approximately 2.4% of the sample. Broader findings and caveats from the paper: Regulatory T cells from CD3G-deficient patients showed reduced Shannon diversity compared with autologous conventional CD4+ cells and with control regulatory T cells.

The sequencing sample was made of CD4+ Tregs sorted from blood. The receptors come from a child aged 2-15 years with CD3G deficiency.

The V and J genes are TRBV11-3 and TRBJ2-1; D uncertain. V gave up 5 bases and J gave up 8 bases, with 10 bases separating them. The CDR3 is made up of 12 amino acids. Germline CDR1 reads SGHNT; CDR2 reads YENEEA. CDR3 nucleotides: TGTGCCAGCAGCCCAGGCGGCTATGAGCAGTTCTTC. Protein sequence: CASSPGGYEQFF.

This chain joins TRBV28 and TRBJ1-5; D is unresolved. V lost 3 bases, J lost 2 bases, and 11 bases lay in between. The CDR3 loop spans 15 amino acids. Germline CDR1 and CDR2: MDHEN and SYDVKM. CDR3 sequence (DNA): TGTGCCAGCAGTTTCAGTTCGCGCGGCAATCAGCCCCAGCATTTT. Translation gives CASSFSSRGNQPQHF.

The chain recombines TRBV5-1 with TRBJ2-1, with 14 bases aligning to TRBD2. This CDR3 has 15 amino acids. From germline, CDR1 is SGHRS and CDR2 YFSETQ. Trimming took 5 bases from V and 10 from J; bases not matched to a gene: 8. The CDR3 spells CASRAGLAGASEQFF. CDR3 in DNA: TGCGCCAGCAGGGCGGGACTAGCGGGAGCAAGCGAGCAGTTCTTC.

V and J are TRBV28 and TRBJ2-7; the D gene could be TRBD1 or TRBD2 (5 bases each). Germline CDR1 is MDHEN and CDR2 is SYDVKM. The CDR3 loop spans 14 amino acids. V gave up 2 bases and J gave up 4 bases, with 12 bases separating them. CDR3 sequence: CASSLTLEGYEQYF. In DNA, the CDR3 is TGTGCCAGCAGTTTAACCCTCGAGGGGTACGAGCAGTACTTC.

V usage is TRBV7-9 and J usage is TRBJ2-1, with D possibly matching TRBD2 (5 bases). Germline V gives CDR1 SEHNR, CDR2 FQNEAQ (reference sequence). The CDR3 is 14 residues long. Trimming stripped 2 bases from V and 6 bases from J, with 11 bases between. For the CDR3, the DNA is TGTGCCAGCAGCTTACAAGCTAGCAGCAATGAGCAGTTCTTC. Its protein is CASSLQASSNEQFF.

The gene calls are TRBV19 and TRBJ2-6; D is possibly TRBD2 (5 bases). The CDR3 length is 16 residues. Germline CDR1 is LNHDA and CDR2 is SQIVND (reference sequence). Trimming took off 4 bases at V and 0 bases at J, with 10 bases between the two ends. The CDR3 spells CASSNFGVSGANVLTF. The CDR3 region has the DNA TGTGCCAGTAGTAATTTCGGGGTCTCTGGGGCCAACGTCCTGACTTTC.

This chain links TRBV19 with TRBJ1-5; weak D call: TRBD1 (6 bases). The CDR3 contains 15 residues. Germline V lookup: CDR1 LNHDA, CDR2 SQIVND (reference sequence). V was trimmed by 5 bases and J by 2 bases, leaving 13 bases between them. CDR3 in DNA: TGTGCCAGTAGTCCCGGGAAGGGGGGCAATCAGCCCCAGCATTTT. It codes for CASSPGKGGNQPQHF.

J is TRBJ2-7 and V is TRBV7-8; 13 nucleotides line up with TRBD2. V lost 5 bases, J lost 7 bases, and 5 bases stayed unmatched. CDR1 is SGHVS and CDR2 is FQNEAQ in the germline V gene. The CDR3 loop spans 14 amino acids. This CDR3 is CASSQPGLAGEQYF. For the CDR3, the DNA is TGTGCCAGCAGCCAACCGGGACTAGCGGGAGAGCAGTACTTC.

V gene TRBV28 combines with J gene TRBJ2-3; 13 positions agree with TRBD2. The length of the CDR3 is 17 residues. CDR1 is MDHEN, CDR2 SYDVKM, per germline. J gave up 7 bases and V 4 bases, and 11 bases lay outside the gene matches. CDR3 nucleotide sequence: TGTGCCAGCAGTTCGGACCTTATGGGACTAGCGGGAAATACGCAGTATTTT. This encodes CASSSDLMGLAGNTQYF.

This chain joins TRBV10-3 and TRBJ2-2; D ambiguous. Germline V gene sequence: CDR1 ENHRY, CDR2 SYGVKD. The CDR3 length is 13 residues. V was pared by 1 base and J by 3 bases, with 3 bases between. CDR3 sequence (DNA): TGTGCCATCAGTGAGTTCCACACCGGGGAGCTGTTTTTT. Encoded protein: CAISEFHTGELFF.

This clone was observed a single time. J is TRBJ2-1 and V is TRBV18; D tentatively fits TRBD1 or TRBD2 (5 bases each). Trimming removed 3 bases at V and 4 bases at J, with 13 bases between. From germline, CDR1 is KGHSH and CDR2 LQKENI. This CDR3 is 15 amino acids long. In DNA, the CDR3 is TGTGCCAGCTCACCCTTCAGCGGACAATACAATGAGCAGTTCTTC. Residues: CASSPFSGQYNEQFF. The full variable domain, its missing parts supplied by reference TRBV18 and TRBJ2-1, is NAGVMQNPRHLVRRRGQEARLRCSPMKGHSHVYWYRQLPEEGLKFMVYLQKENIIDESGMPKERFSAEFPKEGPSILRIQQVVRGDSAAYFCASSPFSGQYNEQFFGPGTRLTVL.